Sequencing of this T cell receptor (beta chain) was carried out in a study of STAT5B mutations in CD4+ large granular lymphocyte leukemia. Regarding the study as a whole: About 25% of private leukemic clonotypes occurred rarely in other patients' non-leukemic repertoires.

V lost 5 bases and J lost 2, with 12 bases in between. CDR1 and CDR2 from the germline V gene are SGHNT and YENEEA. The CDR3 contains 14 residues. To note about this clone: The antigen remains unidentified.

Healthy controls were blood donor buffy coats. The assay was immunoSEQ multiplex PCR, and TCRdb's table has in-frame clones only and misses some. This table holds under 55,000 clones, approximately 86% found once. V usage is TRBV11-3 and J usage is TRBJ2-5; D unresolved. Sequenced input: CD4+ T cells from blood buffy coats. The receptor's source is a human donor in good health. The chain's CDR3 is CASSPGRSQETQYF. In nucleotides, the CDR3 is TGTGCCAGCAGCCCCGGACGGTCACAAGAGACCCAGTACTTC. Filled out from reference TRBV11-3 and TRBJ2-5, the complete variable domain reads EAGVVQSPRYKIIEKKQPVAFWCNPISGHNTLYWYLQNLGQGPELLIRYENEEAVDDSQLPKDRFSAERLKGVDSTLKIQPAELGDSAVYLCASSPGRSQETQYFGPGTRLLVL.